The 26 T cell receptor beta chains presented below share a single source sample, sequenced in a study of cytomegalovirus exposure and HLA in healthy donors. Here immunoSEQ multiplex PCR was the method, and the copy in TCRdb shows in-frame clones only, minus some. The sample has over 200,000 clones; around 78% are singletons. Sequenced sample: PBMCs. The receptors here all came from a woman aged 18-29 years in good health and CMV-seronegative.

V usage is TRBV5-1 and J usage is TRBJ2-7, with a possible D match to TRBD1 (5 bases). V lost 9 bases to trimming and J lost 7 bases, with 26 bases between them. Germline CDR1 is SGHRS and CDR2 is YFSETQ. The CDR3 runs 15 residues. The CDR3 here is CATNQGGPEEREQYF. The CDR3 DNA sequence: TGCGCCACCAATCAGGGTGGCCCTGAGGAACGGGAGCAGTACTTC.

This sequence joins TRBV2 and TRBJ1-1; 11 nucleotides match TRBD1. Unmatched junction bases numbered 5, after V lost 6 bases and J lost 8 bases. The germline V gene encodes CDR1 SNHLY and CDR2 FYNNEI. This CDR3 is built from 13 residues. The CDR3 reads CASRGDRGTEAFF. The CDR3 coding sequence is TGTGCCAGCAGGGGGGACAGGGGGACGGAAGCTTTCTTT.

V usage is TRBV9 and J usage is TRBJ1-5; D unresolved. Trimming took off 2 bases at V and 4 bases at J, with 10 bases between the two ends. Germline CDR1 and CDR2: SGDLS and YYNGEE. This CDR3 has 14 amino acids. CDR3 bases: TGTGCCAGCAGCGTGGCAGGTGAGAATCAGCCCCAGCATTTT. It translates to CASSVAGENQPQHF.

The chain employs TRBV11-1 and TRBJ2-5; TRBD1 matches at 7 bases. In germline, CDR1 is SGHAT, CDR2 FQDESV (reference sequence). With V trimmed by 5 bases and J by 6 bases, 6 bases remained unmatched. This CDR3 has 13 residues. CDR3 protein: CASSPDREQTQYF. The CDR3 DNA is TGTGCCAGCAGCCCCGACAGGGAACAGACCCAGTACTTC.

V usage is TRBV6-5 and J usage is TRBJ2-2, with D possibly being TRBD2 (5 bases). The CDR3 runs to 14 residues. Per the germline V gene, CDR1 is MNHEY and CDR2 is SVGAGI. V lost 4 bases and J lost 1, with 7 bases in between. CDR3 nucleotides: TGTGCCAGCAGTTCTAGCCTGAACACCGGGGAGCTGTTTTTT. Amino acid sequence: CASSSSLNTGELFF.

The J gene is TRBJ1-2, the V gene TRBV4-1; 7 positions agree with TRBD1. The CDR3 covers 15 residues. After removal of 3 bases from V and 0 bases from J, the junction contained 4 bases not matched to a gene. The germline V gene has CDR1 MGHRA and CDR2 YSYEKL. The CDR3 here is CASSQEDRANYGYTF. The CDR3 DNA follows: TGCGCCAGCAGCCAGGAAGACAGGGCTAACTATGGCTACACCTTC.

The genes are TRBV6-1 and TRBJ2-1, with D perhaps matching TRBD2 (6 bases). V gave up 8 bases and J gave up 2 bases, with 13 bases separating them. From germline, CDR1 is MNHNS and CDR2 SASEGT. The CDR3 consists of 14 residues. CDR3 DNA sequence: TGTGCCAGCTATACCCGGGGGACCTACAATGAGCAGTTCTTC. Its protein is CASYTRGTYNEQFF.

In the case of this clone: Other DNA sequences in the same sample also yield this CDR3. This chain connects TRBV18 to TRBJ1-4; TRBD1 agrees at 9 bases. The CDR3 has 14 residues. The junction had 1 base not matched to a gene; V was cut back by 3 bases and J by 5 bases. Germline CDR1 and CDR2: KGHSH and LQKENI. This CDR3 is CASSPGQGNEKLFF. CDR3 coding DNA: TGTGCCAGCTCACCTGGACAGGGGAATGAAAAACTGTTTTTT.

The genes are TRBV15 and TRBJ1-5; D ambiguous. The V gene's germline CDR1 is LNHNV and CDR2 YYDKDF (reference sequence). Trimming pared 1 base from V and 0 bases from J, leaving 4 bases between. The CDR3 is 14 amino acids. The CDR3 reads CATSRGASNQPQHF. CDR3 coding DNA: TGTGCCACCAGCAGAGGTGCTAGCAATCAGCCCCAGCATTTT.

This chain's CDR3 is CASTPTSGTYNEQFF. The CDR3 nucleotides read TGTGCCAGCACCCCGACTAGCGGGACATACAATGAGCAGTTCTTC. The chain carries TRBV7-9 and TRBJ2-1; 11 positions agree with TRBD2. V dropped 7 bases and J dropped 4; count of bases not matched to a gene: 6. This CDR3 has 15 amino acids. Germline CDR1 is SEHNR and CDR2 is FQNEAQ (reference sequence).

In this sample, this clone turned up once. The chain is built from TRBV18 and TRBJ1-4; 7 bases align to TRBD1. Trimming removed 1 base from V and 5 bases from J; junction bases left unmatched: 4. Germline lookup yields CDR1 KGHSH and CDR2 LQKENI. CDR3 length: 15 amino acids. The CDR3 DNA follows: TGTGCCAGCTCACCACAGACAGGGTCGAATGAAAAACTGTTTTTT. Its protein product is CASSPQTGSNEKLFF.

The V gene is TRBV4-1, the J gene TRBJ2-7, with D perhaps matching TRBD2 (7 bases). Deletions cut 3 bases from V and 0 bases from J, with 12 bases between. Germline loops: CDR1 MGHRA, CDR2 YSYEKL. The CDR3 has 15 residues. The CDR3 reads CASSQGGHTSYEQYF. The CDR3 region has the DNA TGCGCCAGCAGCCAGGGGGGGCATACCTCCTACGAGCAGTACTTC.

The chain carries TRBV10-3 and TRBJ1-1; the D is unclear. V was pared by 2 bases and J by 7 bases, with 8 bases between. The CDR3 spans 12 residues. The germline V gene has CDR1 ENHRY and CDR2 SYGVKD. The CDR3 sequence: CAISELYGEAFF. For the CDR3, the DNA is TGTGCCATCAGTGAGCTGTACGGTGAAGCTTTCTTT.

The chain carries TRBV30 and TRBJ2-2; TRBD1 matches 7 bases. Per germline, CDR1 GTSNPN and CDR2 SVGIG (reference sequence). The CDR3 loop spans 13 amino acids. The junction had 7 bases not matched to a gene; V was cut back by 1 base and J by 11 bases. This CDR3 reads CAWSGQGGVELFF. The CDR3 DNA is TGTGCCTGGAGTGGACAGGGTGGAGTTGAGCTGTTTTTT.

The chain couples TRBV6-1 to TRBJ2-7; D is uncertain. V lost 6 bases and J 4 bases, leaving 10 bases between the germline ends. Germline assignment: CDR1 MNHNS and CDR2 SASEGT. The length of the CDR3 is 12 residues. DNA of the CDR3: TGTGCCAGCAGGGGTTCTCTTTACGAGCAGTACTTC. This gives the protein CASRGSLYEQYF.

J is TRBJ2-2 and V is TRBV13, with no clear D. The V and J ends lost 3 bases and 0 bases respectively, with 5 bases between them. Germline values: CDR1 PRHDT, CDR2 FYEKMQ (reference sequence). There are 14 residues in the CDR3. The CDR3 nucleotides read TGTGCCAGCAGCTTTCAAGCGAACACCGGGGAGCTGTTTTTT. Translating gives CASSFQANTGELFF.

The chain links TRBV6-1 to TRBJ2-2; no definite D call. The CDR3 has 14 amino acids. Trimming took off 6 bases at V and 6 bases at J, with 14 bases between the two ends. Per the germline V gene, CDR1 is MNHNS and CDR2 is SASEGT. The CDR3 spells CASSASIVAGELFF. The CDR3 DNA sequence: TGTGCCAGCAGCGCGTCAATAGTCGCCGGGGAGCTGTTTTTT.

The chain employs TRBV25-1 and TRBJ2-2; 7 nucleotides line up with TRBD1. This CDR3 spans 15 amino acids. V was pared by 8 bases and J by 0 bases, with 6 bases of the junction left unmatched. CDR1 is MGHDK, CDR2 SYGVNS, per germline. In DNA, the CDR3 is TGTGCCAGCCATCCAGGGACAGCGAACACCGGGGAGCTGTTTTTT. Protein product: CASHPGTANTGELFF.

DNA for the CDR3: TGTGCCAGCAAGGGGACAGGGGACGCCTATGGCTACACCTTC. Translating gives CASKGTGDAYGYTF. The chain joins TRBV27 to TRBJ1-2; 10 bases are shared with TRBD1. The CDR3 totals 14 residues. Germline V lookup: CDR1 MNHEY, CDR2 SMNVEV (reference sequence). After removal of 7 bases from V and 4 bases from J, the junction contained 6 bases not matched to a gene.

The V call is TRBV7-8, the J call TRBJ1-1; D unresolved. The germline CDR1 and CDR2 sequences are SGHVS and FQNEAQ. The CDR3 covers 15 residues. Trimming took off 1 base at V and 1 base at J, with 10 bases between the two ends. The CDR3: CASSLGLRPNTEAFF. The CDR3 DNA reads as TGTGCCAGCAGCTTAGGGCTACGGCCGAACACTGAAGCTTTCTTT.

This clone occurred a few times. The gene calls are TRBV13 and TRBJ1-2; 10 bases line up with TRBD1. The germline V gene encodes CDR1 PRHDT and CDR2 FYEKMQ (reference sequence). The CDR3 is 15 amino acids. Trimming removed 1 base from V and 6 bases from J; junction bases left unmatched: 5. The DNA of the CDR3 is TGTGCCAGCAGCTTAGCCGGGACAGGGGTCCATGGCTACACCTTC. Amino acid sequence: CASSLAGTGVHGYTF.

The chain carries TRBV6-1 and TRBJ1-3; unclear D gene. The V end lost 4 bases, the J end lost 0 bases, and 7 bases lay between the germline ends. The CDR3 consists of 14 residues. Germline V gene sequence: CDR1 MNHNS, CDR2 SASEGT. CDR3 in amino acids: CASSGVLSGNTIYF. CDR3 sequence (DNA): TGTGCCAGCAGTGGAGTCCTCTCTGGAAACACCATATATTTT.

The gene calls are TRBV6-5 and TRBJ2-1; perhaps TRBD2 as D (7 bases). Trimming pared 0 bases from V and 8 bases from J, leaving 14 bases between. Looked up from germline, CDR1 is MNHEY and CDR2 is SVGAGI. The CDR3 is 15 residues long. The CDR3: CASSYSPGGRDEQFF. CDR3 sequence (DNA): TGTGCCAGCAGTTACTCTCCCGGGGGGCGCGATGAGCAGTTCTTC.

The J gene is TRBJ2-7, the V gene TRBV19; D gene unclear. V gave up 4 bases and J gave up 4 bases, with 11 bases separating them. The germline V gene has CDR1 LNHDA and CDR2 SQIVND (reference sequence). The CDR3 extends over 13 amino acids. CDR3 region: CASSRLMGYEQYF. CDR3 DNA: TGTGCCAGTAGTAGGCTGATGGGGTACGAGCAGTACTTC. Full variable domain (missing parts from reference TRBV19 and TRBJ2-7): DGGITQSPKYLFRKEGQNVTLSCEQNLNHDAMYWYRQDPGQGLRLIYYSQIVNDFQKGDIAEGYSVSREKKESFPLTVTSAQKNPTAFYLCASSRLMGYEQYFGPGTRLTVT.

This clone showed up just once. CDR3 region: CASSLTTGNLANYGYTF. In nucleotides, the CDR3 is TGTGCCAGCAGCCTAACGACAGGGAACCTCGCTAACTATGGCTACACCTTC. The gene calls are TRBV7-9 and TRBJ1-2; TRBD1 agrees at 7 bases. Germline CDR1 and CDR2: SEHNR and FQNEAQ (reference sequence). With V trimmed by 5 bases and J by 0 bases, 12 bases remained unmatched. The CDR3 runs 17 residues.

V gene TRBV9 combines with J gene TRBJ2-3; D is undetermined. V lost 0 bases to trimming and J lost 2 bases, with 7 bases between them. The germline V gene encodes CDR1 SGDLS and CDR2 YYNGEE. The CDR3 runs 14 residues. The CDR3 spells CASSVDGSTDTQYF. The CDR3 bases are TGTGCCAGCAGCGTAGACGGCTCCACAGATACGCAGTATTTT.